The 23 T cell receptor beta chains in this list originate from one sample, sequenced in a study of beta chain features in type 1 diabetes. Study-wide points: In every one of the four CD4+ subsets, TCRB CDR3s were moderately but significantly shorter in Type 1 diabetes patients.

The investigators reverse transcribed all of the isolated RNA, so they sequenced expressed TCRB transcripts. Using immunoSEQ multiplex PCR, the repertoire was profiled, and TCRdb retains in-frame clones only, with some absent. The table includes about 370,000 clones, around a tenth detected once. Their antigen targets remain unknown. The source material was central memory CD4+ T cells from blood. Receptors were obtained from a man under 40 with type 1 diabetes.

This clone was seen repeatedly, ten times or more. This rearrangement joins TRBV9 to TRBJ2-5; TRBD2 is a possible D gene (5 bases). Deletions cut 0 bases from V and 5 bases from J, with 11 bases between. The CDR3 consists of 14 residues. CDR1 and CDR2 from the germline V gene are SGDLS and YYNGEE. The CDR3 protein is CASSVGPREETQYF. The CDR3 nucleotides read TGTGCCAGCAGCGTAGGTCCTAGGGAGGAGACCCAGTACTTC.

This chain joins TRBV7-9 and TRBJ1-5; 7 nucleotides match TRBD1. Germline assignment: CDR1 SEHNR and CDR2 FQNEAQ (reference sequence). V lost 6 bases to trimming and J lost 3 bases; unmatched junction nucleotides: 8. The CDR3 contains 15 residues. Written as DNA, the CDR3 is TGTGCCAGCAGTCCCGGCACAGGGGACAATCAGCCCCAGCATTTT. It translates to CASSPGTGDNQPQHF.

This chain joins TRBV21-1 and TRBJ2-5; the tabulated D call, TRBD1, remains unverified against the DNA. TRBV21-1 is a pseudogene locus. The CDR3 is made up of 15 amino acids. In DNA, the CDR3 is TGTGCCAGCAGCCGACGGAAGGGGGCGACGGGGGAGCAGTACTTC. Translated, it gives CASSRRKGATGEQYF.

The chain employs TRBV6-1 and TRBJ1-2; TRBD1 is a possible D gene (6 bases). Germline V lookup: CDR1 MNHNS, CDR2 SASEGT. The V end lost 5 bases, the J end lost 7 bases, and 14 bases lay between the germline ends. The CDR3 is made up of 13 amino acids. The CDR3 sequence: CASSLRDTGGYTF. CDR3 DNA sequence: TGTGCCAGCAGTTTACGGGACACAGGTGGCTACACCTTC.

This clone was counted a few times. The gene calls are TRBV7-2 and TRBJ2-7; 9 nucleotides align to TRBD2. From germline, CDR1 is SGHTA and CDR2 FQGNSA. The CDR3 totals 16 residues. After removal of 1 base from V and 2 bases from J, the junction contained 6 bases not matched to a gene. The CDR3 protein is CASSLGPSGAAYEQYF. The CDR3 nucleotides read TGTGCCAGCAGCTTAGGACCTAGCGGGGCCGCCTACGAGCAGTACTTC.

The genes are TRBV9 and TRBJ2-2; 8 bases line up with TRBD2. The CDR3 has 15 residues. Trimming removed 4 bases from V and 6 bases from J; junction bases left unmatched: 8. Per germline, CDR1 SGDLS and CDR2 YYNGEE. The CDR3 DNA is TGTGCCAGCAGCCTCGGGACTAGAGGTGCCGGGGAGCTGTTTTTT. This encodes CASSLGTRGAGELFF. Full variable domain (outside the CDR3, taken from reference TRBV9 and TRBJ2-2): DSGVTQTPKHLITATGQRVTLRCSPRSGDLSVYWYQQSLDQGLQFLIQYYNGEERAKGNILERFSAQQFPDLHSELNLSSLELGDSALYFCASSLGTRGAGELFFGEGSRLTVL.

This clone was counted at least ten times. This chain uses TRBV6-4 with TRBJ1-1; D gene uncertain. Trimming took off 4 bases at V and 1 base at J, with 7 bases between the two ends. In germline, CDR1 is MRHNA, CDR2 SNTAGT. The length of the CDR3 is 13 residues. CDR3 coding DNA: TGTGCCAGCAGTGTGGCCTCGAACACTGAAGCTTTCTTT. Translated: CASSVASNTEAFF.

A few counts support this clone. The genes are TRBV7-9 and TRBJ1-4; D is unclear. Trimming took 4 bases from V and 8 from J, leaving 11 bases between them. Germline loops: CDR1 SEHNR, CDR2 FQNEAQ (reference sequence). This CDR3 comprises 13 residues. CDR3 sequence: CASSYGLGEKLFF. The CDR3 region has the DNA TGTGCCAGCAGCTATGGGTTAGGGGAAAAACTGTTTTTT.

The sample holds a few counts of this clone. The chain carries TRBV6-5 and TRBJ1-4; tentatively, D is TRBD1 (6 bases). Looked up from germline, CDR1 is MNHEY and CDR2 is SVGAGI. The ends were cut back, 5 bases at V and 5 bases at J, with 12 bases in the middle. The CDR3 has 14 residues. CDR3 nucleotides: TGTGCCAGCAGTGTCCGGGGGGGCAATGAAAAACTGTTTTTT. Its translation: CASSVRGGNEKLFF.

CDR3 DNA sequence: TGCGCCAGCCGAATCACCGGCGGGGGCTACACCTTC. It translates to CASRITGGGYTF. The gene calls are TRBV5-1 and TRBJ1-2, with D unclear. With 7 bases removed from V and 8 bases from J, the gap between germline ends came to 15 bases. CDR1 is SGHRS, CDR2 YFSETQ, per germline. The CDR3 loop spans 12 amino acids.

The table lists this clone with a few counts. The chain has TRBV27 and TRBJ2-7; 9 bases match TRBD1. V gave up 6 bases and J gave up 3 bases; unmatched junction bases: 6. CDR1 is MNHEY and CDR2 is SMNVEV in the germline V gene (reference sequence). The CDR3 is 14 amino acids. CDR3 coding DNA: TGTGCCAGCAGCCTGAAGACAGGGGGCTACGAGCAGTACTTC. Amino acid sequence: CASSLKTGGYEQYF.

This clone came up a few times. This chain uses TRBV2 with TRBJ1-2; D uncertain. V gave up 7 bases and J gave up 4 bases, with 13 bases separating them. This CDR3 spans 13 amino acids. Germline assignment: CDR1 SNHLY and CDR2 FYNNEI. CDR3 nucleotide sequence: TGTGCCAGCAATACTGATTTAGCCTATGGCTACACCTTC. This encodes CASNTDLAYGYTF.

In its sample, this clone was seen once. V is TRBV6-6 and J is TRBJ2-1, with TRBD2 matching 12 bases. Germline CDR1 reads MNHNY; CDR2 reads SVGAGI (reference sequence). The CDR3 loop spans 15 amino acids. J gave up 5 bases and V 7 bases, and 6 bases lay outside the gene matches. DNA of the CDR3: TGTGCCAGCACCCAACTAGCGGGGGGACACAATGAGCAGTTCTTC. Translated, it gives CASTQLAGGHNEQFF.

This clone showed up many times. DNA of the CDR3: TGTGCCAGCAGCAGGACTAGCGGGAGGAACTACAATGAGCAGTTCTTC. Protein product: CASSRTSGRNYNEQFF. The chain has TRBV7-9 and TRBJ2-1; 14 nucleotides match TRBD2. This CDR3 is built from 16 residues. Trimming at V came to 5 bases and at J to 3 bases, leaving 3 bases not matched to a gene. Germline loops: CDR1 SEHNR, CDR2 FQNEAQ (reference sequence).

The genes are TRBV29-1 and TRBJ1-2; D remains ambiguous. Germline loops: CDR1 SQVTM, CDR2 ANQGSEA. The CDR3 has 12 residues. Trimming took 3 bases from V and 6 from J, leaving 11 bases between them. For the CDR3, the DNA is TGCAGCGTTGATTCTCCACAACATGGCTACACCTTC. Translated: CSVDSPQHGYTF.

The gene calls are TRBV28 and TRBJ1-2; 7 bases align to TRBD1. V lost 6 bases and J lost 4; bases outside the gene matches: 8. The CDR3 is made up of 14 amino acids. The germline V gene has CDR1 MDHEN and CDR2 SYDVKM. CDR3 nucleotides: TGTGCCAGCAGATCGGGACAGAGAACCTATGGCTACACCTTC. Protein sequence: CASRSGQRTYGYTF.

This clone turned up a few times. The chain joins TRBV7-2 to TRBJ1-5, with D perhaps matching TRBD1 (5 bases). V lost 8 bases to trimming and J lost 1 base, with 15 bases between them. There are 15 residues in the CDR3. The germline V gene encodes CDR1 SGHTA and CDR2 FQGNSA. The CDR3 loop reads CASGVGGSSNQPQHF. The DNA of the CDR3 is TGTGCCAGCGGAGTTGGGGGAAGCAGCAATCAGCCCCAGCATTTT. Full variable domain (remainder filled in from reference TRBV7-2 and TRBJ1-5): GAGVSQSPSNKVTEKGKDVELRCDPISGHTALYWYRQSLGQGLEFLIYFQGNSAPDKSGLPSDRFSAERTGGSVSTLTIQRTQQEDSAVYLCASGVGGSSNQPQHFGDGTRLSIL.

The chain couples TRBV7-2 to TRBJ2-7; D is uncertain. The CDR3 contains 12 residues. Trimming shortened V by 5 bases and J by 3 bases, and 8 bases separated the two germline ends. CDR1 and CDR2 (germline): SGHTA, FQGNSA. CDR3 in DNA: TGTGCCAGCAGCGAATCGTTCTACGAGCAGTACTTC. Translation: CASSESFYEQYF.

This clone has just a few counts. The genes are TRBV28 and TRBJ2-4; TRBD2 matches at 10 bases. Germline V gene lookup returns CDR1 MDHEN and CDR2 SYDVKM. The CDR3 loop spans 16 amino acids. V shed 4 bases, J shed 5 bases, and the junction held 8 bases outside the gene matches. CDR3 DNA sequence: TGTGCCAGCAGTTCCGGGACTAGCGTTTCGGAAAACATTCAGTACTTC. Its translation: CASSSGTSVSENIQYF.

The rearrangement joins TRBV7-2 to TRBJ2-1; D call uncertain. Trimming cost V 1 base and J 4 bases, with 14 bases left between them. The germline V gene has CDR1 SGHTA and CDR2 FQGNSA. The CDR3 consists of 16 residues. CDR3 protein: CASSLGLGSEYNEQFF. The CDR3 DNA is TGTGCCAGCAGCTTAGGGTTGGGTAGTGAGTACAATGAGCAGTTCTTC.

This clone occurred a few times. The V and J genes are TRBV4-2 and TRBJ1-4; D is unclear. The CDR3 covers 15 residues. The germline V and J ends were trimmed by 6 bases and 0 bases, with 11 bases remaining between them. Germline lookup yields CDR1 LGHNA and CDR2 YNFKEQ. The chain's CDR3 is CASSLGLSTNEKLFF. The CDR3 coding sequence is TGTGCCAGCAGTCTTGGACTTTCAACTAATGAAAAACTGTTTTTT.

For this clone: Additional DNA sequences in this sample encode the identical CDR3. CDR3 sequence: CASRLLAGESYEQYF. CDR3 in DNA: TGCGCCAGCAGACTACTAGCGGGAGAGTCCTACGAGCAGTACTTC. The V and J genes are TRBV5-1 and TRBJ2-7, with TRBD2 matching 11 bases. This CDR3 spans 15 amino acids. V lost 5 bases to trimming and J lost 1 base; unmatched junction nucleotides: 5. Germline CDR1 is SGHRS and CDR2 is YFSETQ.

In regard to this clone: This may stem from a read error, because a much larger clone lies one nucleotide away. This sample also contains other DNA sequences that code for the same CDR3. CDR3 sequence reads: CASSPGDSSYNEQFF. The DNA for the CDR3 is TGTGCCAGTTCACCAGGGGACTCCTCCTACAATGAGCAGTTCTTC. This chain links TRBV18 with TRBJ2-1; D possibly matches TRBD1 or TRBD2 (6 bases each). The germline CDR1 and CDR2 sequences are KGHSH and LQKENI. The CDR3 covers 15 residues.